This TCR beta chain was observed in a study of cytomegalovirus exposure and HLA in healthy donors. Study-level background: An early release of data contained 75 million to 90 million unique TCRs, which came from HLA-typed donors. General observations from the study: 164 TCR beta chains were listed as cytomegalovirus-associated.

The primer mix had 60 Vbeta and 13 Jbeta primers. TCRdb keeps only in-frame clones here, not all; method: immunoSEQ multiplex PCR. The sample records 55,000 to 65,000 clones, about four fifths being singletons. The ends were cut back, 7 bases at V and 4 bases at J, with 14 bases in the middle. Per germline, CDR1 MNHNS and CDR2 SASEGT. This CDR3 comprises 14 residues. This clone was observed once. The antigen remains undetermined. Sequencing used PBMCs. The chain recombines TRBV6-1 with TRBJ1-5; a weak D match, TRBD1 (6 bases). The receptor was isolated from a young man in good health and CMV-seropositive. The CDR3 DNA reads TGTGCCAGCAACCCGACAGGTCTAAATCAGCCCCAGCATTTT. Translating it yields CASNPTGLNQPQHF.